The 14 T cell receptor beta chains reported below all come from one sample, sequenced in a study of CD8 T cells in ankylosing spondylitis. MiXCR, applied by TCRdb to the 5' RACE reads, yields one record per CDR3 protein. The sample holds 250,000 to 350,000 distinct CDR3 sequences; roughly 20% are singletons and the top ten take roughly 3.6%. The sample comprised blood, either unsorted or a sorted T cell fraction (not recorded which). These receptors were taken from a female donor with ankylosing spondylitis or in good health (not recorded which).

Only one count was recorded for this clonotype. The chain combines TRBV19 with TRBJ2-1; TRBD2 matches at 12 bases. Germline trimming cut 6 bases from V and 3 bases from J; bases unmatched to any gene: 9. The CDR3 contains 17 residues. Germline V gives CDR1 LNHDA, CDR2 SQIVND (reference sequence). The CDR3 is CASSHRLAGALYNEQFF. In DNA form, the CDR3 reads TGTGCCAGTAGCCACCGACTAGCGGGGGCCCTCTACAATGAGCAGTTCTTC.

The table lists this clonotype with many counts. DNA for the CDR3: TGCAGCGTCTCCAGGGAGGGAGACACTGAAGCTTTCTTT. Translated, it gives CSVSREGDTEAFF. The rearrangement links TRBV29-1 to TRBJ1-1, with a weak D call TRBD1 (5 bases). Germline V gene data show CDR1 as SQVTM and CDR2 as ANQGSEA. CDR3 length: 13 amino acids. The V end lost 6 bases, the J end lost 3 bases, and 14 bases lay between the germline ends. Looking up the rest from reference TRBV29-1 and TRBJ1-1 gives the full variable domain: SAVISQKPSRDICQRGTSLTIQCQVDSQVTMMFWYRQQPGQSLTLIATANQGSEATYESGFVIDKFPISRPNLTFSTLTVSNMSPEDSSIYLCSVSREGDTEAFFGQGTRLTVV.

V usage is TRBV7-2 and J usage is TRBJ2-1; TRBD2 matches 12 bases. Germline CDR1 reads SGHTA; CDR2 reads FQGNSA. The V gene end was trimmed by 3 bases and the J gene end by 7 bases; junction bases not matched to a gene: 4. CDR3 size: 15 residues. CDR3 region: CASSFTSGRRNEQFF. The CDR3 DNA reads TGTGCCAGCAGCTTTACTAGCGGGAGGCGGAATGAGCAGTTCTTC.

The rearrangement uses TRBV6-1 and TRBJ1-2; 7 bases match TRBD1. From germline, CDR1 is MNHNS and CDR2 SASEGT. The V segment lost 6 bases and the J segment 4 bases; nucleotides outside the gene matches: 8. The CDR3 has 14 amino acids. CDR3 coding DNA: TGTGCCAGCAGCCCAGGGGGAACCGTCTATGGCTACACCTTC. Translation: CASSPGGTVYGYTF.

This chain joins TRBV12-3 or TRBV12-4 and TRBJ2-7; the D call may be TRBD1 or TRBD2 (8 bases each). The germline V and J ends were trimmed by 6 bases and 0 bases, with 21 bases remaining between them. The CDR3 extends over 17 amino acids. CDR3 DNA sequence: TGTGCCAGCAGCCCGGGACAGGTTAGCGGGAACTCCTACGAGCAGTACTTC. Translated, it gives CASSPGQVSGNSYEQYF.

This clonotype was observed a few times. The DNA for the CDR3 is TGTGCCAGCAGTTACGCAGGGAAGGATAATTCACCCCTCCACTTT. Translating it yields CASSYAGKDNSPLHF. The chain is built from TRBV6-5 and TRBJ1-6; D is possibly TRBD1 (5 bases). This CDR3 region has 15 residues. Trimming pared 2 bases from V and 5 bases from J, leaving 10 bases between. CDR1 is MNHEY, CDR2 SVGAGI, per germline.

The chain couples TRBV7-2 to TRBJ1-2; 8 bases match TRBD1. Germline V gene sequence: CDR1 SGHTA, CDR2 FQGNSA. J was trimmed by 8 bases and V by 5 bases; bases with no gene match: 4. The CDR3 is 12 amino acids. CDR3 nucleotide sequence: TGTGCCAGCAGCCCGGACAGGGTGGGCTACACCTTC. Its protein product is CASSPDRVGYTF.

This clonotype turned up a few times. The V gene is TRBV4-1, the J gene TRBJ1-2, with 8 bases lining up with TRBD1. V was pared by 8 bases and J by 1 base, with 12 bases of the junction left unmatched. CDR3 length: 16 residues. Germline V gene data show CDR1 as MGHRA and CDR2 as YSYEKL. DNA of the CDR3: TGCGCCAGCGGCAGGGGGCTCTCGAGAAGTAACTATGGCTACACCTTC. It specifies CASGRGLSRSNYGYTF.

This clonotype was recorded at least ten times. The chain links TRBV5-5 to TRBJ2-1; possibly TRBD1 for D (6 bases). The CDR3 is 12 amino acids. The V gene's germline CDR1 is SGHKS and CDR2 YYEKEE (reference sequence). V lost 7 bases, J lost 5 bases, and 10 bases lay in between. Here the CDR3 DNA reads TGTGCCAGCGGTCCAGGGGACAATGAGCAGTTCTTC. Translation: CASGPGDNEQFF.

This clonotype was seen many times. The J gene is TRBJ2-7, the V gene TRBV20-1; 12 positions match TRBD2. Germline CDR1 reads DFQATT; CDR2 reads SNEGSKA (reference sequence). This CDR3 contains 12 residues. Germline trimming cut 4 bases from V and 9 bases from J; bases unmatched to any gene: 4. The CDR3 coding sequence is TGCAGTGCTACGCTAGCGGGAGGGGTGCAGTACTTC. Translation: CSATLAGGVQYF.

This clonotype has only a few counts. CDR3 loop: CATTRTVKNIQYF. The CDR3 region has the DNA TGTGCCACCACACGGACAGTTAAAAACATTCAGTACTTC. The chain couples TRBV24-1 to TRBJ2-4; tentatively, D is TRBD1 (6 bases). The V gene lost 8 bases and the J gene lost 4 bases, with 11 bases spanning the gap. The CDR3 has 13 residues. Germline CDR1 KGHDR, CDR2 SFDVKD.

This clonotype was seen only a few times. The chain recombines TRBV18 with TRBJ1-1; no clear D. The CDR3 length is 12 residues. The V end was cut by 4 bases, the J end by 0 bases, with 3 bases between. Germline-derived CDR1 and CDR2 are KGHSH and LQKENI. The CDR3 DNA is TGTGCCAGCTCACAGGTGAACACTGAAGCTTTCTTT. It codes for CASSQVNTEAFF.

This clonotype showed up many times. This CDR3 is CSARGYDSPPNNEQFF. The CDR3 DNA reads TGCAGTGCTAGAGGTTACGACAGCCCCCCTAATAATGAGCAGTTCTTC. This rearrangement joins TRBV20-1 to TRBJ2-1, with D possibly TRBD1 on 5 matching bases. This CDR3 contains 16 residues. The V end lost 1 base, the J end lost 7 bases, and 20 bases lay between the germline ends. CDR1 and CDR2 (germline): DFQATT, SNEGSKA (reference sequence).

The chain employs TRBV7-9 and TRBJ2-5, with 9 bases that match TRBD2. With V trimmed by 3 bases and J by 5 bases, 7 bases remained unmatched. The CDR3 runs 15 residues. Per the germline V gene, CDR1 is SEHNR and CDR2 is FQNEAQ (reference sequence). CDR3 DNA: TGTGCCAGCAGCTTGGGAGCGGGAGGAGGGGAGACCCAGTACTTC. Translating gives CASSLGAGGGETQYF. The whole variable domain, remainder taken from reference TRBV7-9 and TRBJ2-5, is DTGVSQNPRHKITKRGQNVTFRCDPISEHNRLYWYRQTLGQGPEFLTYFQNEAQLEKSRLLSDRFSAERPKGSFSTLEIQRTEQGDSAMYLCASSLGAGGGETQYFGPGTRLLVL.